A selection of T cell receptor beta chains follows, all from one sample in a study of T cell responses to AZD1222 COVID-19 vaccine. Assay: immunoSEQ multiplex PCR; the TCRdb copy retains only in-frame clones and omits some. Altogether roughly 98,000 clones are present, roughly 84% being singletons, with the ten largest covering approximately 15%. Material: peripheral blood, obtained 28 days after the second AZD1222 dose. Receptors originate from an adult who received the AZD1222 COVID-19 vaccine. The CDR3 runs from the conserved cysteine through the conserved F or W. A D gene is named only where the DNA matches it firmly. Where a row states a size, it is once, few, many or the class of an expanded clone; other rows omit it.

v_gene	d_gene	j_gene	abundance	CDR3nt	CDR3aa
TRBV7-2	-	TRBJ1-4	-	TGTGCCAGCAGCTCACCAGGACCAACTAATGAAAAACTGTTTTTT	CASSSPGPTNEKLFF
TRBV19	TRBD2	TRBJ2-1	-	TGTGCCAGTAGCCGACAAGCGGGGGGCCACAATGAGCAGTTCTTC	CASSRQAGGHNEQFF
TRBV6-5	-	TRBJ2-7	-	TGTGCCAGCAGTTACAGGACGGAGCAGTACTTC	CASSYRTEQYF
TRBV10-3	-	TRBJ1-5	-	TGTGCCATCAGTGAGTCTCGAGTTACCCGACAGTCTACTCAGCCCCAGCATTTT	CAISESRVTRQSTQPQHF
TRBV2	-	TRBJ2-5	-	TGTGCCAGCCTGTCTAGCAGTGAAGGAGAGACCCAGTACTTC	CASLSSSEGETQYF
TRBV7-9	-	TRBJ1-4	-	TGTGCCAGCAGCGCCGGAAAAACGGACAGAAGTGAAAAACTGTTTTTT	CASSAGKTDRSEKLFF
TRBV20-1	-	TRBJ2-7	-	TGCAGTGGCTTTGAGGGCAGAGAGCAGTACTTC	CSGFEGREQYF
TRBV18	-	TRBJ1-6	-	TGTGCCAGCTCACCACCTGGGGGCTGGGCACCCCTCCACTTT	CASSPPGGWAPLHF
TRBV4-3	-	TRBJ2-1	-	TGCGCCAGCAGCCCCACATTGCCGGGGCGCTCCTACAATGAGCAGTTCTTC	CASSPTLPGRSYNEQFF
TRBV10-2	-	TRBJ2-1	-	TGCGCCAGCAGAGATTACCAACCGGCCGGGACAGAGCAGTTCTTC	CASRDYQPAGTEQFF
TRBV18	TRBD1	TRBJ2-7	few	TGTGCCAGCTCACCACCCCGGGACAGGGGGTTCAGGGGCGAGCAGTACTTC	CASSPPRDRGFRGEQYF
TRBV3-1/TRBV3-2	-	TRBJ2-2	-	TGTGCCAGCACCGATCTAGCGCTGTGGGACACCGGGGAGCTGTTTTTT	CASTDLALWDTGELFF
TRBV18	TRBD1	TRBJ2-1	-	TGTGCCAGCTCACCACAGATCGGACAGGGGCGTTCCTACAATGAGCAGTTCTTC	CASSPQIGQGRSYNEQFF
TRBV28	TRBD1	TRBJ1-5	-	TGTGCCAGCAGCTCTGCAGGGGGATTTGGCAATCAGCCCCAGCATTTT	CASSSAGGFGNQPQHF
TRBV11-2	-	TRBJ2-2	-	TGTGCCAGCAGCTTATCGGGGGCGGCCGGGGAGCTGTTTTTT	CASSLSGAAGELFF
TRBV10-3	-	TRBJ1-3	few	TGTGCCATCACCTCGGACGAGCTTTTTACGAAGGGCACCATATATTTT	CAITSDELFTKGTIYF
TRBV5-6	-	TRBJ2-1	once	TGTGCCAGCAGCTTCGGGGCCCAAGGAGGCAATGAGCAGTTCTTC	CASSFGAQGGNEQFF
TRBV19	-	TRBJ1-4	once	TGTGCCAGTAGCCGGGCGCGTGGTGAAAAACTGTTTTTT	CASSRARGEKLFF
TRBV28	-	TRBJ1-2	-	TGTGCCAGCAAAGTGGACAGTCTAAACTATGGCTACACCTTC	CASKVDSLNYGYTF
TRBV5-1	-	TRBJ1-2	-	TGCGCCAGCAGCTTAAACAGGGAAGGTGGCTACACCTTC	CASSLNREGGYTF
TRBV19	-	TRBJ1-2	-	TGTGCCAGTAGTAGCGCAGAAACCTCTAACTATGGCTACACCTTC	CASSSAETSNYGYTF
TRBV2	-	TRBJ2-1	-	TGTGCCAGCAGTGAGTGGCAGGGGCGTGCAGGTGAGCAGTTCTTC	CASSEWQGRAGEQFF
TRBV7-9	-	TRBJ1-1	-	TGTGCCAGCAGCTTAGAAAGGGGCAGTGAAGCTTTCTTT	CASSLERGSEAFF
TRBV20-1	TRBD1	TRBJ2-1	-	TGCAGTGCTAGTTCCTGGGACAGGGCGGCTGCCAATGAGCAGTTCTTC	CSASSWDRAAANEQFF
TRBV2	TRBD1	TRBJ2-1	once	TGTGCCAGCAGCGATTCCGGGACAGCCATTACCTACAATGAGCAGTTCTTC	CASSDSGTAITYNEQFF
TRBV12-3/TRBV12-4	-	TRBJ1-2	-	TGTGCCAGCAGGCCAGGACCCTATGGCTACACCTTC	CASRPGPYGYTF
TRBV30	TRBD2	TRBJ2-1	-	TGTGCCTGGACTCCCGACGGACTAGCGGGTGAGCAGTTCTTC	CAWTPDGLAGEQFF
TRBV19	TRBD1	TRBJ1-2	-	TGTGCCAGTAGGAATTTAGACAGGGGCTATGGCTACACCTTC	CASRNLDRGYGYTF
TRBV4-3	-	TRBJ2-3	-	TGCGCCAGCAGCCAAGACAGTTTTGGGGGAGAGTCAACAGATACGCAGTATTTT	CASSQDSFGGESTDTQYF
TRBV7-2	-	TRBJ1-4	-	TGTGCCAGCAGCTTAGGGGGCAGCGCAACTAATGAAAAACTGTTTTTT	CASSLGGSATNEKLFF
TRBV29-1	-	TRBJ1-2	-	TGCAGCGTTGAAGGGTCGGGGGTTCGTGGCTACACCTTC	CSVEGSGVRGYTF
TRBV7-8	-	TRBJ1-2	few	TGTGCCAGCAGCATTGAGTCGACGGGGGTCTTTGGCTACACCTTC	CASSIESTGVFGYTF
TRBV7-2	TRBD1	TRBJ2-7	-	TGTGCCAGCAGCTTTGGACAGGGATCCTACGAGCAGTACTTC	CASSFGQGSYEQYF
TRBV3-1/TRBV3-2	-	TRBJ1-2	-	TGTGCCAGCAGCCGTACTGTCTTCAGGGCTGGTGGCTACACCTTC	CASSRTVFRAGGYTF
TRBV6-1	-	TRBJ1-2	-	TGTGCCAGCAGTGAACGGGGAGCCAGGGAGATGAGAATATTC	CASSERGAREMRIF
TRBV3-1/TRBV3-2	TRBD1	TRBJ1-2	-	TGTGCCAGCAGCCAAGGTTCAGGGGGCCTCTATGGCTACACCTTC	CASSQGSGGLYGYTF
TRBV10-3	TRBD1	TRBJ1-5	-	TGTGCCATCAGTGAACAGGGGGCTGGGCAGCCCCAGCATTTT	CAISEQGAGQPQHF
TRBV21-1	-	TRBJ2-1	few	TGTGCCAGCAGCTCCGAAAGGAGGGAGGGCCGCGATGAGCAGTTCTTC	CASSSERREGRDEQFF
TRBV19	-	TRBJ1-4	-	TGTGCCAGTAGTCCGGGACGGAGGACCGGGGAAAAACTGTTTTTT	CASSPGRRTGEKLFF
TRBV15	-	TRBJ1-5	-	TGTGCCACCAGCAGGGGAAATCAGCCCCAGCATTTT	CATSRGNQPQHF
TRBV9	-	TRBJ1-1	-	TGTGCCAGCAGCCCCCGACCGTCCCCCGTGACTGAAGCTTTCTTT	CASSPRPSPVTEAFF
TRBV2	-	TRBJ2-1	-	TGTGCCAGCATACGGGGCGGAGGGGACAATGAGCAGTTCTTC	CASIRGGGDNEQFF
TRBV4-1	-	TRBJ2-4	-	TGCGCCAGCAGCCAAGAGGGCCGGGACCCCGGAGGGGGAAACATTCAGTACTTC	CASSQEGRDPGGGNIQYF
TRBV7-2	-	TRBJ1-2	-	TGTGCCAGCAGCTTAGATGGCAGGGTTCTTTATGGCTACACCTTC	CASSLDGRVLYGYTF
TRBV7-2	TRBD2	TRBJ2-3	-	TGTGCCAGCAGCCTAAGTCGACTAGCGGGAAAGGGTACGCAGTATTTT	CASSLSRLAGKGTQYF
TRBV2	TRBD2	TRBJ2-3	-	TGTGCCAGCACGACTAGCGGGGGCCTCGCGGCTACGCAGTATTTT	CASTTSGGLAATQYF
TRBV30	-	TRBJ1-1	-	TGTGCCTGGGGACGTCAAAACACTGAAGCTTTCTTT	CAWGRQNTEAFF
TRBV29-1	-	TRBJ1-2	-	TGCAGCGTTGTGTCGGCTGCAAACGGGGGCGCCGAGTATGGCTACACCTTC	CSVVSAANGGAEYGYTF
TRBV10-2	-	TRBJ2-5	-	TGCGCCAGCAGTAACCTCCAAGAGACCCAGTACTTC	CASSNLQETQYF
TRBV7-2	-	TRBJ1-1	-	TGTGCCAGCAGCCCGAATAGGTGGAACACTGAAGCTTTCTTT	CASSPNRWNTEAFF
TRBV4-3	TRBD1	TRBJ1-5	once	TGCGCCAGCAGCCAAGAACAGGGGAGTCAGAAATTTGGCAATCAGCCCCAGCATTTT	CASSQEQGSQKFGNQPQHF
TRBV9	TRBD1	TRBJ2-6	-	TGTGCCAGCAGCCCTAGACCGGGACAGGAATTCTCTGGGGCCAACGTCCTGACTTTC	CASSPRPGQEFSGANVLTF
TRBV7-9	-	TRBJ1-1	few	TGTGCCAGCAGCCCCCAAGGTGGCACTGAAGCTTTCTTT	CASSPQGGTEAFF